These T cell receptor beta chains were read from a single sample in a study of cytomegalovirus exposure and HLA in healthy donors. Here immunoSEQ multiplex PCR was the method, and the copy in TCRdb shows in-frame clones only, minus some. Of some 200,000 clones in the sample, approximately 80% were seen once. Input material: PBMCs. The receptors originated from a woman in her 30s in good health and CMV-seronegative. Each CDR3 is given with its conserved first and last residue. The order of the fields is D gene, clone size, J gene, V gene, CDR3 protein, CDR3 DNA. A D gene is named only where the DNA matches it firmly. Clone size, where shown, is once, few, many, or a class for clones that have expanded.

d_gene: -
abundance: -
j_gene: TRBJ1-3
v_gene: TRBV7-3
CDR3aa: CASSSTGSGNTIYF
CDR3nt: TGTGCCAGCAGCTCGACGGGGTCTGGAAACACCATATATTTT

d_gene: -
abundance: -
j_gene: TRBJ1-2
v_gene: TRBV19
CDR3aa: CASSIRGGYGYTF
CDR3nt: TGTGCCAGTAGTATAAGGGGAGGCTATGGCTACACCTTC

d_gene: -
abundance: once
j_gene: TRBJ2-7
v_gene: TRBV18
CDR3aa: CASSPQALNEQYF
CDR3nt: TGTGCCAGCTCACCACAAGCGTTGAACGAGCAGTACTTC

d_gene: TRBD2
abundance: few
j_gene: TRBJ2-7
v_gene: TRBV29-1
CDR3aa: CSVERELGYEQYF
CDR3nt: TGCAGCGTGGAGCGGGAGCTAGGCTACGAGCAGTACTTC

d_gene: TRBD1
abundance: -
j_gene: TRBJ1-3
v_gene: TRBV7-8
CDR3aa: CASSPLTGAGGNTIYF
CDR3nt: TGTGCCAGCAGCCCATTGACAGGGGCGGGAGGAAACACCATATATTTT

d_gene: TRBD2
abundance: -
j_gene: TRBJ2-5
v_gene: TRBV27
CDR3aa: CATSGGALRGTQYF
CDR3nt: TGTGCCACCAGCGGGGGGGCCCTCCGGGGGACCCAGTACTTC

d_gene: -
abundance: -
j_gene: TRBJ2-1
v_gene: TRBV6-5
CDR3aa: CASSSNPGKQFF
CDR3nt: TGTGCCAGCAGTTCGAATCCAGGGAAGCAGTTCTTC

d_gene: TRBD1
abundance: once
j_gene: TRBJ1-2
v_gene: TRBV2
CDR3aa: CASSKQGVYGYTF
CDR3nt: TGTGCCAGCAGTAAACAGGGGGTCTATGGCTACACCTTC

d_gene: -
abundance: -
j_gene: TRBJ1-1
v_gene: TRBV5-4
CDR3aa: CASRVRGISEAFF
CDR3nt: TGTGCCAGCCGCGTGAGGGGGATCTCTGAAGCTTTCTTT

d_gene: TRBD1
abundance: -
j_gene: TRBJ2-7
v_gene: TRBV27
CDR3aa: CASSLRGPYEQYF
CDR3nt: TGTGCCAGCAGTTTGAGGGGGCCCTACGAGCAGTACTTC

d_gene: TRBD1
abundance: -
j_gene: TRBJ2-1
v_gene: TRBV7-2
CDR3aa: CASSRTGSSYNEQFF
CDR3nt: TGTGCCAGCAGCCGGACAGGCAGCTCCTACAATGAGCAGTTCTTC

d_gene: -
abundance: -
j_gene: TRBJ1-1
v_gene: TRBV11-2
CDR3aa: CASSAGGRLSSDTEAFF
CDR3nt: TGTGCCAGCAGCGCCGGCGGGCGCCTAAGCTCCGACACTGAAGCTTTCTTT

d_gene: TRBD2
abundance: few
j_gene: TRBJ2-2
v_gene: TRBV7-6
CDR3aa: CASSLVGTSGSLTGELFF
CDR3nt: TGTGCCAGCAGCTTAGTCGGGACTAGCGGGTCCCTCACCGGGGAGCTGTTTTTT

d_gene: -
abundance: few
j_gene: TRBJ2-7
v_gene: TRBV2
CDR3aa: CASSEAGARYEQYF
CDR3nt: TGTGCCAGCAGTGAAGCGGGGGCGCGATACGAGCAGTACTTC

d_gene: -
abundance: -
j_gene: TRBJ2-5
v_gene: TRBV18
CDR3aa: CASSPPGETQYF
CDR3nt: TGTGCCAGCTCACCACCCGGAGAGACCCAGTACTTC

d_gene: -
abundance: -
j_gene: TRBJ2-5
v_gene: TRBV27
CDR3aa: CASSSRRGRETQYF
CDR3nt: TGTGCCAGCAGTTCCAGACGGGGGAGGGAGACCCAGTACTTC

d_gene: -
abundance: -
j_gene: TRBJ2-7
v_gene: TRBV2
CDR3aa: CATFALDTYEQYF
CDR3nt: TGTGCCACTTTCGCGCTGGACACCTACGAGCAGTACTTC

d_gene: -
abundance: -
j_gene: TRBJ1-2
v_gene: TRBV14
CDR3aa: CASSLVGTIKDYGYTF
CDR3nt: TGTGCCAGCAGCCTAGTAGGGACTATTAAAGACTATGGCTACACCTTC

d_gene: -
abundance: -
j_gene: TRBJ1-5
v_gene: TRBV6-1
CDR3aa: CASSPGPNQPQHF
CDR3nt: TGTGCCAGCAGTCCAGGGCCTAATCAGCCCCAGCATTTT

d_gene: TRBD2
abundance: few
j_gene: TRBJ2-2
v_gene: TRBV7-9
CDR3aa: CASSPSGGNTGELFF
CDR3nt: TGTGCCAGCAGCCCCAGCGGGGGGAACACCGGGGAGCTGTTTTTT

d_gene: TRBD1
abundance: -
j_gene: TRBJ2-1
v_gene: TRBV9
CDR3aa: CASSGGQTSFEQFF
CDR3nt: TGTGCCAGCAGCGGGGGACAGACGTCGTTCGAGCAGTTCTTC

d_gene: -
abundance: -
j_gene: TRBJ2-1
v_gene: TRBV2
CDR3aa: CASSDNGVDIDNEQFF
CDR3nt: TGTGCCAGCAGTGATAACGGGGTAGATATTGACAATGAGCAGTTCTTC

d_gene: -
abundance: -
j_gene: TRBJ2-5
v_gene: TRBV29-1
CDR3aa: CSVTQETQYF
CDR3nt: TGCAGCGTCACACAAGAGACCCAGTACTTC

d_gene: -
abundance: -
j_gene: TRBJ1-3
v_gene: TRBV18
CDR3aa: CASSPLGRSGNTIYF
CDR3nt: TGTGCCAGCTCACCACTGGGCCGCTCTGGAAACACCATATATTTT

d_gene: TRBD2
abundance: -
j_gene: TRBJ2-5
v_gene: TRBV5-1
CDR3aa: CASTKLAGAQETQYF
CDR3nt: TGCGCCAGCACTAAACTAGCGGGGGCTCAAGAGACCCAGTACTTC

d_gene: TRBD2
abundance: -
j_gene: TRBJ2-7
v_gene: TRBV4-1
CDR3aa: CASSQNLGLAAYEQYF
CDR3nt: TGCGCCAGCAGCCAAAATTTAGGACTAGCGGCTTACGAGCAGTACTTC

d_gene: TRBD1
abundance: -
j_gene: TRBJ2-5
v_gene: TRBV7-9
CDR3aa: CASSFMSAGGRQETQYF
CDR3nt: TGTGCCAGCAGCTTTATGTCGGCAGGGGGCCGGCAAGAGACCCAGTACTTC

d_gene: -
abundance: -
j_gene: TRBJ1-6
v_gene: TRBV30
CDR3aa: CAWSVGANSPLHF
CDR3nt: TGTGCCTGGAGTGTAGGAGCGAATTCACCCCTCCACTTT

d_gene: TRBD2
abundance: once
j_gene: TRBJ2-7
v_gene: TRBV28
CDR3aa: CASSLASGIIYEQYF
CDR3nt: TGTGCCAGCAGTTTGGCTAGCGGGATAATCTACGAGCAGTACTTC

d_gene: TRBD1
abundance: -
j_gene: TRBJ1-1
v_gene: TRBV5-1
CDR3aa: CASSRTSGQMNTEAFF
CDR3nt: TGCGCCAGCAGCCGGACGTCGGGACAGATGAACACTGAAGCTTTCTTT

d_gene: -
abundance: -
j_gene: TRBJ2-1
v_gene: TRBV4-1
CDR3aa: CASSEVTSPYNEQFF
CDR3nt: TGCGCCAGCAGCGAAGTTACATCGCCCTACAATGAGCAGTTCTTC

d_gene: TRBD1
abundance: once
j_gene: TRBJ2-7
v_gene: TRBV7-2
CDR3aa: CASSLSSRGPHEQYF
CDR3nt: TGTGCCAGCAGCTTAAGCTCCAGGGGGCCCCACGAGCAGTACTTC

d_gene: TRBD1
abundance: -
j_gene: TRBJ1-2
v_gene: TRBV2
CDR3aa: CASSEVGTADGYTF
CDR3nt: TGTGCCAGCAGTGAAGTTGGGACAGCGGATGGCTACACCTTC

d_gene: -
abundance: once
j_gene: TRBJ2-7
v_gene: TRBV7-9
CDR3aa: CASSLVGSEVPEQYF
CDR3nt: TGTGCCAGCAGCTTAGTAGGGTCGGAGGTCCCCGAGCAGTACTTC

d_gene: TRBD1
abundance: -
j_gene: TRBJ1-3
v_gene: TRBV2
CDR3aa: CASSLLGGGLSGNTIYF
CDR3nt: TGTGCCAGCAGTCTCCTAGGAGGGGGCCTCTCTGGAAACACCATATATTTT

d_gene: -
abundance: -
j_gene: TRBJ2-1
v_gene: TRBV11-3
CDR3aa: CASSLGTGTTVEQFF
CDR3nt: TGTGCCAGCAGCTTAGGTACAGGGACTACGGTTGAGCAGTTCTTC

d_gene: -
abundance: -
j_gene: TRBJ1-5
v_gene: TRBV6-1
CDR3aa: CASSDLGKGGNQPQHF
CDR3nt: TGTGCCAGCAGTGATTTGGGAAAAGGGGGCAATCAGCCCCAGCATTTT

d_gene: -
abundance: -
j_gene: TRBJ1-1
v_gene: TRBV19
CDR3aa: CASSSLRTAVTEAFF
CDR3nt: TGTGCCAGTAGTTCACTTCGGACAGCGGTAACTGAAGCTTTCTTT

d_gene: -
abundance: -
j_gene: TRBJ1-4
v_gene: TRBV7-9
CDR3aa: CASSSEKLFF
CDR3nt: TGTGCCAGCTCCTCTGAAAAACTGTTTTTT

d_gene: TRBD1
abundance: -
j_gene: TRBJ2-7
v_gene: TRBV2
CDR3aa: CASIPGQGSYEQYF
CDR3nt: TGTGCCAGCATTCCGGGACAGGGGTCCTACGAGCAGTACTTC

d_gene: TRBD1
abundance: -
j_gene: TRBJ2-1
v_gene: TRBV11-2
CDR3aa: CASSLGFRDRGPRSEQFF
CDR3nt: TGTGCCAGCAGCTTAGGGTTCCGGGACAGGGGCCCGCGGAGTGAGCAGTTCTTC

d_gene: -
abundance: -
j_gene: TRBJ2-7
v_gene: TRBV4-1
CDR3aa: CASSPTGLSYEQYF
CDR3nt: TGCGCCAGCAGCCCGACGGGACTTTCCTACGAGCAGTACTTC